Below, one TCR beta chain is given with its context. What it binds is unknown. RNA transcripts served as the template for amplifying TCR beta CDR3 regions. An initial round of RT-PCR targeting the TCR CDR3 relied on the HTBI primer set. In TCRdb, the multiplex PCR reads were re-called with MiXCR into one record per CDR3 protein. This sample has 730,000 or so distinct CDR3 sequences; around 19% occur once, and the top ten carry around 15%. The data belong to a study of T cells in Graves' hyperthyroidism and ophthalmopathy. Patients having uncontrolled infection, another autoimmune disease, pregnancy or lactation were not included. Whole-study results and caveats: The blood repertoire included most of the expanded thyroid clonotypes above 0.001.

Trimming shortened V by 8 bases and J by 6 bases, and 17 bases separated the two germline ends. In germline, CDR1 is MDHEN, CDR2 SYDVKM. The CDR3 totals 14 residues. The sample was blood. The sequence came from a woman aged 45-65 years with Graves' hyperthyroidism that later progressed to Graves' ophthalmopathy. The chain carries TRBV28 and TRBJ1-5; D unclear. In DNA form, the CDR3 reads TGTGCCAGCGATCCAGGAGGATGGGGTCAGCCCCAGCATTTT. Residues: CASDPGGWGQPQHF.